The clone carrying this T cell receptor beta chain came up many times. This record comes from a study of human T cells and chemical hapten exposure. Background on the study: The study patch tested 0.01% DPC on the upper back and read results at 6 days.

Germline values: CDR1 SGDLS, CDR2 YYNGEE. CDR3 length: 18 residues. V was cut by 3 bases and J by 8 bases, with 27 bases left in between. The time point was: patch test 2, 6 weeks after DPC sensitization. The treatment was: therapeutic diphenylcyclopropenone sensitization with weekly scalp DPC. TCRdb processed the RACE reads anew with MiXCR; each CDR3 protein has one entry. The sample includes tens of thousands of distinct CDR3 sequences, 6.5% to 8% of them seen just once. The receptor was derived from a woman in her 30s with alopecia areata. Some clones in this sample may be carry-over from other donors' samples. The sequencing used whole blood, collected in connection with sensitization to the hapten diphenylcyclopropenone (DPC). V and J are TRBV9 and TRBJ1-3; TRBD1 might be the D (5 bases). CDR3 sequence: CASSAEGRWETEVDTIYF. The CDR3 nucleotides are TGTGCCAGCAGCGCCGAAGGGCGGTGGGAGACAGAGGTGGACACCATATATTTT.